This entry is about one T cell receptor beta chain. What it recognizes is unknown. The source of the sample is a study of T cell responses to AZD1222 COVID-19 vaccine. General study results and limits: Without day 14 samples, only post-peak T cell repertoires were studied.

Assay used: immunoSEQ multiplex PCR; TCRdb lists only in-frame clones, some missing. The sample shows 75,000 to 90,000 clones, around 90% of them seen only once. V lost 7 bases to trimming and J lost 4 bases, with 17 bases between them. CDR1 and CDR2 (germline): LNHDA, SQIVND (reference sequence). The CDR3 has 15 residues. The source of this sequence is an adult in good health. Here the sequenced sample was peripheral blood, taken on day 0 of AZD1222 vaccination. The rearrangement joins TRBV19 to TRBJ1-5; D is perhaps TRBD1 (5 bases). The CDR3 protein is CASTYTRDLNQPQHF. As DNA, the CDR3 is TGTGCCAGTACCTATACCCGGGACCTTAATCAGCCCCAGCATTTT.